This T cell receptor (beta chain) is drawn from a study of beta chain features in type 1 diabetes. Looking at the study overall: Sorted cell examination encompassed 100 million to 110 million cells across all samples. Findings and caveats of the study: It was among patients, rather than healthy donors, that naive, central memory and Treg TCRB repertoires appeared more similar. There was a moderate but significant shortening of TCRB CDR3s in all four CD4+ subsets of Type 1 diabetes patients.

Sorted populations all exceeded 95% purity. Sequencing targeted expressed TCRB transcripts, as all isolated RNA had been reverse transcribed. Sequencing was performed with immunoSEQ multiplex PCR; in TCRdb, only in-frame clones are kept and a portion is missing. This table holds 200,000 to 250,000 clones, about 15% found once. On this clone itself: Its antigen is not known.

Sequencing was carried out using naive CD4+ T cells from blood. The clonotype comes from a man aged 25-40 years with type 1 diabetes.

Written as DNA, the CDR3 is TGTGCCAGCAGGAGCTTGGACAATGAGCAGTTCTTC. Its protein is CASRSLDNEQFF. V is TRBV2 and J is TRBJ2-1; D uncertain. Trimming cost V 6 bases and J 5 bases, with 8 bases left between them. The CDR3 runs 12 residues. CDR1 SNHLY and CDR2 FYNNEI come from the germline V gene. Full variable domain (outside the CDR3, taken from reference TRBV2 and TRBJ2-1): EPEVTQTPSHQVTQMGQEVILRCVPISNHLYFYWYRQILGQKVEFLVSFYNNEISEKSEIFDDQFSVERPDGSNFTLKIRSTKLEDSAMYFCASRSLDNEQFFGPGTRLTVL.